These 25 T cell receptor beta chains were all obtained from the same sample, sequenced in a study of identical twins. TCRdb fed the 5' RACE reads into MiXCR, producing one record per CDR3 protein. The profile covers approximately 630,000 distinct CDR3 sequences, with roughly 7.1% appearing a single time and 1.6% taken by the ten largest. In addition, the sample was reused for a study of yellow fever vaccine responses in identical twins.

The sequencing sample was made of PBMCs. Every receptor here comes from a woman aged 18 to 35 in good health.

The rearrangement links TRBV12-3 or TRBV12-4 to TRBJ2-2; the match to TRBD1 covers 8 bases. The CDR3 length is 19 residues. V shed 3 bases and J 7 bases; nucleotides not matched to a gene: 19. The CDR3, as DNA: TGTGCCAGCAGTTTCTGGCTTTACCCGGCCGGGGACAGGCGCGGGGAGCTGTTTTTT. Its protein is CASSFWLYPAGDRRGELFF.

This clonotype showed up just a few times. The chain recombines TRBV5-1 with TRBJ2-5; no clear D gene. The CDR3 covers 13 residues. V dropped 1 base and J dropped 6 bases, with 10 bases sitting between them. The germline gives CDR1 SGHRS, CDR2 YFSETQ. CDR3 loop: CASSLRMEQTQYF. The CDR3 nucleotides read TGCGCCAGCAGCTTGAGAATGGAGCAGACCCAGTACTTC. The complete variable domain, with remaining parts taken from reference TRBV5-1 and TRBJ2-5, reads KAGVTQTPRYLIKTRGQQVTLSCSPISGHRSVSWYQQTPGQGLQFLFEYFSETQRNKGNFPGRFSGRQFSNSRSEMNVSTLELGDSALYLCASSLRMEQTQYFGPGTRLLVL.

This rearrangement joins TRBV18 to TRBJ1-5; D gene uncertain. Trimming took 2 bases from V and 9 from J, leaving 8 bases between them. CDR3 length equals 12 residues. Germline V gene data show CDR1 as KGHSH and CDR2 as LQKENI. CDR3 region: CASSPEGRPQHF. The CDR3 bases are TGTGCCAGCTCACCAGAAGGGCGGCCCCAGCATTTT.

In its sample, this clonotype was seen many times. J is TRBJ2-1 and V is TRBV6-5, with 7 bases fitting TRBD2. The germline gives CDR1 MNHEY, CDR2 SVGAGI. Unmatched junction bases numbered 7, after V lost 2 bases and J lost 3 bases. CDR3 length: 16 residues. Here the CDR3 reads CASSYTLAEIYNEQFF. In nucleotides, the CDR3 is TGTGCCAGCAGTTACACCCTAGCGGAGATCTACAATGAGCAGTTCTTC.

Ten or more counts support this clonotype. The CDR3 DNA is TGCAGTGCTCCCCCGGAAAGGCCAGCAGAAAACACCATATATTTT. It encodes CSAPPERPAENTIYF. This chain links TRBV20-1 with TRBJ1-3, with D unresolved. This CDR3 is built from 15 residues. The V gene's germline CDR1 is DFQATT and CDR2 SNEGSKA (reference sequence). V was trimmed by 5 bases and J by 6 bases, leaving 20 bases between them.

This clonotype has at least ten counts. The chain is built from TRBV20-1 and TRBJ2-4, with TRBD2 as a possible D gene (5 bases). Trimming removed 6 bases at V and 1 base at J, with 16 bases between. Per germline, CDR1 DFQATT and CDR2 SNEGSKA (reference sequence). The CDR3 is made up of 15 amino acids. CDR3 amino acids: CSAWARGSAKNIQYF. As DNA, the CDR3 is TGCAGTGCCTGGGCCCGGGGATCTGCCAAAAACATTCAGTACTTC.

This chain joins TRBV18 and TRBJ2-2; possible D gene TRBD2, 5 bases. The V gene lost 2 bases and the J gene lost 3 bases, with 16 bases spanning the gap. Germline CDR1 is KGHSH and CDR2 is LQKENI. The CDR3 is 17 amino acids. CDR3 nucleotide sequence: TGTGCCAGCTCACCAGGGCCGCCTAAGAGGGACACCGGGGAGCTGTTTTTT. Protein sequence: CASSPGPPKRDTGELFF.

At least ten counts were recorded for this clonotype. The chain couples TRBV27 to TRBJ2-2; D unclear. CDR3 length: 15 amino acids. CDR1 is MNHEY, CDR2 SMNVEV, per germline (reference sequence). Trimming cost V 2 bases and J 6 bases, with 13 bases left between them. CDR3 protein: CASSLQPQSSGELFF. CDR3 nucleotides: TGTGCCAGCAGTTTACAGCCTCAGAGTTCCGGGGAGCTGTTTTTT.

The gene calls are TRBV13 and TRBJ1-1; the D gene is possibly TRBD1 (6 bases). V was trimmed by 0 bases and J by 4 bases, leaving 12 bases between them. CDR3 size: 15 residues. Germline CDR1 PRHDT, CDR2 FYEKMQ (reference sequence). The DNA of the CDR3 is TGTGCCAGCAGCTTAGGATTTAGAGGGGGCACTGAAGCTTTCTTT. Its protein is CASSLGFRGGTEAFF.

This clonotype showed up just a few times. This sequence joins TRBV11-2 and TRBJ1-4; the match to TRBD1 covers 8 bases. This CDR3 is 18 amino acids long. Germline CDR1 SGHAT, CDR2 FQNNGV. V trimming: 2 bases; J trimming: 0 bases; junction bases outside the gene matches: 8. The CDR3 loop reads CASSLRQGAMATNEKLFF. DNA of the CDR3: TGTGCCAGCAGCTTACGGCAGGGGGCGATGGCAACTAATGAAAAACTGTTTTTT.

CDR3 amino acids: CSAGDYQRSYNEQFF. The CDR3 nucleotides are TGCAGTGCAGGGGACTATCAAAGGTCCTACAATGAGCAGTTCTTC. The chain employs TRBV20-1 and TRBJ2-1; 7 bases align to TRBD2. CDR1 and CDR2 (germline): DFQATT, SNEGSKA (reference sequence). J lost 1 base, V lost 6 bases, and 9 bases had no gene match. This CDR3 has 15 amino acids.

This clonotype was picked up many times. V gene TRBV5-1 combines with J gene TRBJ2-2, with 12 bases fitting TRBD1. Looked up from germline, CDR1 is SGHRS and CDR2 is YFSETQ. Losses at the gene ends were 2 bases for V and 5 bases for J; bases not matched to a gene: 7. The CDR3 has 17 residues. CDR3 sequence: CASSFSGTGGATGELFF. The CDR3 DNA reads TGCGCCAGCAGCTTCTCCGGGACAGGGGGCGCAACCGGGGAGCTGTTTTTT.

This clonotype was detected a few times. The V gene is TRBV11-2, the J gene TRBJ1-5; no definite D call. CDR3 length equals 14 residues. V lost 1 base to trimming and J lost 9 bases, with 13 bases between them. Per germline, CDR1 SGHAT and CDR2 FQNNGV. In DNA form, the CDR3 reads TGTGCCAGCAGCTTAGGCGGCCGGCTGGGGCCCCAGCATTTT. Protein: CASSLGGRLGPQHF.

Ten or more counts support this clonotype. The V gene is TRBV10-3, the J gene TRBJ2-1; 7 bases are shared with TRBD2. With V trimmed by 2 bases and J by 9 bases, 4 bases remained unmatched. CDR1 and CDR2 (germline): ENHRY, SYGVKD. The length of the CDR3 is 13 residues. The DNA of the CDR3 is TGTGCCATCAGTGAGAACGGGGGGTCTGAGCAGTTCTTC. This translates into CAISENGGSEQFF.

This clonotype was seen at least ten times. This sequence joins TRBV7-3 and TRBJ2-7; 8 nucleotides align to TRBD1. Germline-derived CDR1 and CDR2 are SGHTA and FQGTGA. V was clipped by 2 bases and J by 6 bases; unmatched bases: 9. The CDR3 has 15 amino acids. CDR3 DNA: TGTGCCAGCAGCTTACACAGACAGGGGAGAGGCGAGCAGTACTTC. Translated, it gives CASSLHRQGRGEQYF.

The J gene is TRBJ1-3, the V gene TRBV20-1, with unresolved D. Trimming removed 0 bases from V and 4 bases from J, with 10 bases in between. CDR3 size: 14 residues. The germline CDR1 and CDR2 sequences are DFQATT and SNEGSKA (reference sequence). CDR3 DNA sequence: TGCAGTGCTAGAGAGGACCGGAGGGGAAACACCATATATTTT. It yields the protein CSAREDRRGNTIYF.

The CDR3, as DNA: TGCAGTGCTAGAGATCGGTTGGAGACTAGGATCGCGTATTTT. As protein: CSARDRLETRIAYF. The rearrangement joins TRBV20-1 to TRBJ2-3, with a tentative D call TRBD2 (6 bases). CDR3 size: 14 residues. Germline V gene data show CDR1 as DFQATT and CDR2 as SNEGSKA (reference sequence). V was clipped by 0 bases and J by 14 bases, with 21 bases between them.

This clonotype was observed a handful of times. The chain joins TRBV5-1 to TRBJ2-5; 13 positions match TRBD2. This CDR3 spans 19 amino acids. Germline V gives CDR1 SGHRS, CDR2 YFSETQ. The trim removed 2 bases at V and 1 base at J, leaving 11 bases unmatched. CDR3 residues: CASSLPSVRTSGGQETQYF. In DNA, the CDR3 is TGCGCCAGCAGCTTACCCTCCGTGAGGACTAGCGGGGGCCAAGAGACCCAGTACTTC.

This clonotype was detected only a few times. This sequence joins TRBV15 and TRBJ2-1; 9 nucleotides match TRBD2. This CDR3 region has 15 residues. With V trimmed by 1 base and J by 2 bases, 0 bases remained unmatched. The germline gives CDR1 LNHNV, CDR2 YYDKDF (reference sequence). As DNA, the CDR3 is TGTGCCACCAGCAGAGGCGGGGGGGCCTACAATGAGCAGTTCTTC. Protein sequence: CATSRGGGAYNEQFF.

This clonotype was detected ten times or more. This chain joins TRBV7-8 and TRBJ2-1; D is ambiguous. V was pared by 5 bases and J by 3 bases, with 14 bases between. The germline V gene encodes CDR1 SGHVS and CDR2 FQNEAQ. This CDR3 comprises 15 residues. The CDR3 bases are TGTGCCAGCAGCATCCGGTCCCCTCTCTACAATGAGCAGTTCTTC. As protein: CASSIRSPLYNEQFF.

The table lists this clonotype with a few counts. V and J are TRBV11-2 and TRBJ2-3, with 8 bases fitting TRBD2. Germline lookup yields CDR1 SGHAT and CDR2 FQNNGV. The CDR3 runs to 18 residues. The ends lost 6 bases at V and 1 base at J; junction bases unmatched: 15. The CDR3 DNA is TGTGCCAGCAGACAGGGACGGGGGGGGCAGCTTGGCACAGATACGCAGTATTTT. It specifies CASRQGRGGQLGTDTQYF.

This clonotype showed up many times. The rearrangement links TRBV7-9 to TRBJ2-7; no reliable D call. CDR1 is SEHNR and CDR2 is FQNEAQ in the germline V gene (reference sequence). The CDR3 sequence is 13 residues long. Trimming stripped 2 bases from V and 0 bases from J, with 5 bases between. DNA of the CDR3: TGTGCCAGCAGCTTATTAGTCTCCTACGAGCAGTACTTC. It encodes CASSLLVSYEQYF.

The gene calls are TRBV4-1 and TRBJ1-5; 9 bases are a match to TRBD1. The CDR3 covers 16 residues. The ends lost 4 bases at V and 6 bases at J; junction bases unmatched: 10. Germline lookup yields CDR1 MGHRA and CDR2 YSYEKL. The CDR3 is CASSPLTGGNGQPQHF. The CDR3 DNA reads TGCGCCAGCAGCCCACTCACAGGGGGCAACGGTCAGCCCCAGCATTTT.

A few counts support this clonotype. J is TRBJ2-1 and V is TRBV9, with 11 bases identical to TRBD2. Germline V CDR1 and CDR2: SGDLS, YYNGEE. The CDR3 spans 16 residues. Trimming at V came to 3 bases and at J to 8 bases, leaving 10 bases not matched to a gene. DNA of the CDR3: TGTGCCAGCAGCGACCTTAAGACTAGCGGGACCGATGAGCAGTTCTTC. Amino acid sequence: CASSDLKTSGTDEQFF.

V usage is TRBV28 and J usage is TRBJ2-7; D is undetermined. In germline, CDR1 is MDHEN, CDR2 SYDVKM. V lost 1 base to trimming and J lost 7 bases, with 17 bases between them. This CDR3 has 15 amino acids. The CDR3 loop is CASSLSTGPVVEQYF. CDR3 coding DNA: TGTGCCAGCAGTTTATCCACTGGTCCCGTCGTGGAGCAGTACTTC.